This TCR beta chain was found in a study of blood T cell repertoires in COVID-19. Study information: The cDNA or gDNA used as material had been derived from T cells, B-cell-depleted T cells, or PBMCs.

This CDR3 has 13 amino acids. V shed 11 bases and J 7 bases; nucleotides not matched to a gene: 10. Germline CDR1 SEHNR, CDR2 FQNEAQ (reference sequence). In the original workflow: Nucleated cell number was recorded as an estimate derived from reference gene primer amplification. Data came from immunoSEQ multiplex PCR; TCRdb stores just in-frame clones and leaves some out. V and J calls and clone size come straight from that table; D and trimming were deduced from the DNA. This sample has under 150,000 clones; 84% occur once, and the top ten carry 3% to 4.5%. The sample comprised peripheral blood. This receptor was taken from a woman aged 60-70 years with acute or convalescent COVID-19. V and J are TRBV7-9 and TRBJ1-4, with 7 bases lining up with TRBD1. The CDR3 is CAVSGTVGEKLFF. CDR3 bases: TGTGCCGTCAGTGGGACAGTTGGTGAAAAACTGTTTTTT.